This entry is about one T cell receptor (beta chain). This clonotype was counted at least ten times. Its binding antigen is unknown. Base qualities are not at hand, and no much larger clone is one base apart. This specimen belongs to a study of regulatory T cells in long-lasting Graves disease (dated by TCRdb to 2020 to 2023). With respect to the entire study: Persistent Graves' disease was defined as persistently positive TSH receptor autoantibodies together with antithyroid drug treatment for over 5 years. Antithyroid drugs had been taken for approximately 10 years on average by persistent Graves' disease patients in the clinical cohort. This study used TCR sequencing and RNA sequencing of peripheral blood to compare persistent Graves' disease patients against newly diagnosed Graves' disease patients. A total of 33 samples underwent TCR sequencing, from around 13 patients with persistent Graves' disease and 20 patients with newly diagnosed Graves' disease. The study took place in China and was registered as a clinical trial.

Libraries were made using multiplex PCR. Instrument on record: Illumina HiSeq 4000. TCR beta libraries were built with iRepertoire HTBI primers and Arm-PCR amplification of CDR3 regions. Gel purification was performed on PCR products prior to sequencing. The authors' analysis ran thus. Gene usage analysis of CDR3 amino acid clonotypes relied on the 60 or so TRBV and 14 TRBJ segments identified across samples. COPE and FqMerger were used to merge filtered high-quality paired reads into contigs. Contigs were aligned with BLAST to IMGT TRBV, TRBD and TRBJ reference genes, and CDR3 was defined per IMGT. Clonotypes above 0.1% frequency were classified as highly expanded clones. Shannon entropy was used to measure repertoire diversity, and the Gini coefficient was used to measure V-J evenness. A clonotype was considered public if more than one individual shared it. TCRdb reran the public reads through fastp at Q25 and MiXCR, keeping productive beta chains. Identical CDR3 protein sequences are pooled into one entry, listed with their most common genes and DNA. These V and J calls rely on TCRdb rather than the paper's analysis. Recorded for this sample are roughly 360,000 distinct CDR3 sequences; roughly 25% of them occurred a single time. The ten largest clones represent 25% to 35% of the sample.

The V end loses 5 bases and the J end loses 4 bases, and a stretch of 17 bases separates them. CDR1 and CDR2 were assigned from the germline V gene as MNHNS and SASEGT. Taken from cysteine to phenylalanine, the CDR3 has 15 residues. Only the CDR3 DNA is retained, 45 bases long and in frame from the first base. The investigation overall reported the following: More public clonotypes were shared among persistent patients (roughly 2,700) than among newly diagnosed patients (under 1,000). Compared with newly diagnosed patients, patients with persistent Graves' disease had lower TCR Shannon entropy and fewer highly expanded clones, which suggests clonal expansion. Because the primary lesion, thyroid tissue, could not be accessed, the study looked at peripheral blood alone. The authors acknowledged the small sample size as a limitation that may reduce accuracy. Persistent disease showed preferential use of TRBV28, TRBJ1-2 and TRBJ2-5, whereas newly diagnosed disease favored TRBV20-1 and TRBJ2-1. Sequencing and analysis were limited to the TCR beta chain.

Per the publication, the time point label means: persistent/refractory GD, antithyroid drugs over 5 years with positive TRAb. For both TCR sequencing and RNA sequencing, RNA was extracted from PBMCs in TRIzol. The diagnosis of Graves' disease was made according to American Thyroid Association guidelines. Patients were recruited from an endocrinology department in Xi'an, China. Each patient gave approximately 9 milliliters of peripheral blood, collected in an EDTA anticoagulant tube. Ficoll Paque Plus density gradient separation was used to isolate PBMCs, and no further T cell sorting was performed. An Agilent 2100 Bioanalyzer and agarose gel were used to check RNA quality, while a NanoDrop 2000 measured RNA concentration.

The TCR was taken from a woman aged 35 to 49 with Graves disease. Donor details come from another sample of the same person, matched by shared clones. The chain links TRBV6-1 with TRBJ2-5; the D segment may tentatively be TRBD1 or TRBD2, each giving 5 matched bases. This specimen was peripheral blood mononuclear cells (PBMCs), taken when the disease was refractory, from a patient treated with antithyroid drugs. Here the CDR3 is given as CASSKGTSPGETQYF. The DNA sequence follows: TGTGCCAGCAGTAAAGGGACGAGTCCTGGAGAGACCCAGTACTTC.